The present T cell receptor (beta chain) was sequenced within a study of shared clonotypes between healthy human individuals. Study results and limitations: Although depth was large, rarefaction showed that sequencing of the sorted subsets was incomplete.

Assay runs were performed at deep level. Data came from immunoSEQ multiplex PCR; TCRdb stores just in-frame clones and leaves some out. The sample has approximately 980,000 clones, less than 85% seen once. About this clone: Its specificity is unknown.

This CDR3 is 17 amino acids long. V was clipped by 0 bases and J by 0 bases, with 16 bases between them. Germline lookup yields CDR1 SGHRS and CDR2 YFSETQ. The J gene is TRBJ2-7, the V gene TRBV5-1; perhaps D is TRBD1 or TRBD2 (7 bases each). Sequenced material: memory CD4+ T cells sorted from blood. Subset defined: CD45RA-negative fraction. This clonotype was sampled from a man between 18 and 29 years old in good health. CDR3 sequence: CASSLAGGQALSYEQYF. The DNA for the CDR3 is TGCGCCAGCAGCTTGGCGGGAGGACAGGCTCTCTCCTACGAGCAGTACTTC.